The rows below give T cell receptor beta chains drawn from one sample of a study of cytomegalovirus exposure and HLA in healthy donors. Here immunoSEQ multiplex PCR was the method, and the copy in TCRdb shows in-frame clones only, minus some. With about 160,000 clones in the sample, the ten largest clones hold around 1.4%. Sequenced sample: PBMCs. The receptors were gathered from an older woman in good health and CMV-seronegative. Both conserved end residues are part of each CDR3. The order of the fields is J gene, D gene, V gene, CDR3 protein, CDR3 DNA. D genes are given only for firm matches.

J gene: TRBJ1-5; D gene: .; V gene: TRBV19; CDR3 protein: CASSIRDTRQPQHF; CDR3 DNA: TGTGCCAGTAGTATAAGGGACACCAGGCAGCCCCAGCATTTT
J gene: TRBJ2-3; D gene: TRBD1; V gene: TRBV19; CDR3 protein: CASRGQAPTDTQYF; CDR3 DNA: TGTGCCAGTAGAGGACAGGCGCCCACAGATACGCAGTATTTT
J gene: TRBJ2-7; D gene: TRBD2; V gene: TRBV19; CDR3 protein: CASRPGGSRYEQYF; CDR3 DNA: TGTGCCAGTCGTCCGGGCGGGAGTCGCTACGAGCAGTACTTC
J gene: TRBJ2-5; D gene: .; V gene: TRBV2; CDR3 protein: CASAGTRTQETQYF; CDR3 DNA: TGTGCCAGCGCCGGGACACGGACCCAAGAGACCCAGTACTTC
J gene: TRBJ1-1; D gene: .; V gene: TRBV29-1; CDR3 protein: CSVEGQQLNTEAFF; CDR3 DNA: TGCAGCGTTGAAGGCCAACAGTTGAACACTGAAGCTTTCTTT
J gene: TRBJ2-6; D gene: .; V gene: TRBV5-1; CDR3 protein: CASSWPTDSDSGANVLTF; CDR3 DNA: TGCGCCAGCAGCTGGCCGACAGACTCAGACTCTGGGGCCAACGTCCTGACTTTC
J gene: TRBJ1-1; D gene: .; V gene: TRBV9; CDR3 protein: CASSYRADTEAFF; CDR3 DNA: TGTGCCAGCAGCTACAGGGCCGACACTGAAGCTTTCTTT
J gene: TRBJ2-7; D gene: TRBD2; V gene: TRBV5-1; CDR3 protein: CASKRDEYEQYF; CDR3 DNA: TGCGCCAGCAAGCGGGACGAATACGAGCAGTACTTC
J gene: TRBJ1-1; D gene: TRBD1; V gene: TRBV18; CDR3 protein: CASSRGQGALIAEAFF; CDR3 DNA: TGTGCCAGCTCTCGGGGACAGGGGGCTCTAATAGCTGAAGCTTTCTTT
J gene: TRBJ2-7; D gene: .; V gene: TRBV14; CDR3 protein: CASRSLGGYYEQYF; CDR3 DNA: TGTGCCAGCAGGTCCCTGGGGGGATACTACGAGCAGTACTTC
J gene: TRBJ1-2; D gene: .; V gene: TRBV5-1; CDR3 protein: CASSSGLLRYGYTF; CDR3 DNA: TGCGCCAGCAGCTCAGGGTTGCTACGCTATGGCTACACCTTC
J gene: TRBJ2-7; D gene: TRBD2; V gene: TRBV19; CDR3 protein: CASSIGLAGSYEQYF; CDR3 DNA: TGTGCCAGTAGTATTGGACTAGCGGGGTCCTACGAGCAGTACTTC
J gene: TRBJ2-7; D gene: TRBD1; V gene: TRBV18; CDR3 protein: CASSPSGQLAYEQYF; CDR3 DNA: TGTGCCAGCTCACCATCGGGACAGTTAGCCTACGAGCAGTACTTC
J gene: TRBJ2-7; D gene: .; V gene: TRBV7-9; CDR3 protein: CASSHTNIPYEQYF; CDR3 DNA: TGTGCCAGCAGCCACACAAATATTCCCTACGAGCAGTACTTC
J gene: TRBJ2-7; D gene: .; V gene: TRBV7-9; CDR3 protein: CASSSKTGAYEQYF; CDR3 DNA: TGTGCCAGCAGCTCCAAAACGGGAGCTTACGAGCAGTACTTC
J gene: TRBJ2-7; D gene: TRBD1; V gene: TRBV7-9; CDR3 protein: CASSLTGEVYEQYF; CDR3 DNA: TGTGCCAGCAGCCTTACAGGGGAAGTCTACGAGCAGTACTTC
J gene: TRBJ2-4; D gene: .; V gene: TRBV30; CDR3 protein: CAWTGEGGNIQYF; CDR3 DNA: TGTGCCTGGACAGGGGAAGGTGGAAACATTCAGTACTTC
J gene: TRBJ2-7; D gene: TRBD1; V gene: TRBV5-8; CDR3 protein: CASRKDRINEQYF; CDR3 DNA: TGTGCCAGCAGAAAGGACAGGATTAACGAGCAGTACTTC
J gene: TRBJ2-1; D gene: TRBD2; V gene: TRBV6-5; CDR3 protein: CASSYWTSRRYNEQFF; CDR3 DNA: TGTGCCAGCAGTTACTGGACTAGTCGGAGGTATAATGAGCAGTTCTTC